This entry lists 10 T cell receptor beta chains sequenced from one sample in a study of early T cells in non-severe SARS-CoV-2 infection. A single record per CDR3 protein comes from TCRdb applying MiXCR to the 5' RACE reads. Of some 45,000 distinct CDR3 sequences in the sample, 4% were seen once. Sequencing input: whole blood. The receptors here all came from an adult who was a healthcare worker with PCR-confirmed SARS-CoV-2 infection or an uninfected control (not recorded which).

The genes are TRBV25-1 and TRBJ2-7; D gene uncertain. The V end lost 5 bases, the J end lost 5 bases, and 13 bases lay between the germline ends. The CDR3 is 13 residues long. Germline assignment: CDR1 MGHDK and CDR2 SYGVNS. In DNA, the CDR3 is TGTGCCAGCAGTTGGCACAGTGCACACGAGCAGTACTTC. Encoded protein: CASSWHSAHEQYF.

This clonotype was seen ten or more times. The chain carries TRBV11-2 and TRBJ2-7; the match to TRBD2 covers 8 bases. The junction had 10 bases not matched to a gene; V was cut back by 4 bases and J by 2 bases. Germline V gene lookup returns CDR1 SGHAT and CDR2 FQNNGV. CDR3 length: 16 amino acids. The CDR3 DNA reads as TGTGCCAGCAGCTACCCCTGGATGCGGGAGGCCTACGAGCAGTACTTC. Its translation is CASSYPWMREAYEQYF.

This clonotype was picked up a small number of times. The chain employs TRBV12-3 or TRBV12-4 and TRBJ1-5, with 7 bases identical to TRBD1. The CDR3 is 14 amino acids. The J segment lost 5 bases and the V segment lost 4 bases, leaving 5 bases of the junction unmatched. The DNA of the CDR3 is TGTGCCAGCAGTTCACAGGGGATCCATCAGCCCCAGCATTTT. Its protein is CASSSQGIHQPQHF.

There are many counts of this clonotype. The chain has TRBV20-1 and TRBJ1-1; unclear D gene. The germline V gene has CDR1 DFQATT and CDR2 SNEGSKA (reference sequence). Between the trimmed V and J ends, which lost 0 bases and 7 bases, there was a span of 6 bases. There are 11 residues in the CDR3. This CDR3 is CSARDRDEAFF. The CDR3 region has the DNA TGCAGTGCTAGAGATAGGGATGAAGCTTTCTTT.

This clonotype was recorded many times. The chain couples TRBV2 to TRBJ1-2; D remains ambiguous. The CDR3 length is 13 residues. CDR1 is SNHLY and CDR2 is FYNNEI in the germline V gene. Trimming took off 2 bases at V and 7 bases at J, with 11 bases between the two ends. The CDR3 loop is CASSERLETGYTF. CDR3 nucleotides: TGTGCCAGCAGTGAACGGTTGGAAACTGGCTACACCTTC.

The table lists this clonotype with many counts. The rearrangement links TRBV7-3 to TRBJ2-7; 9 positions agree with TRBD2. This CDR3 spans 14 amino acids. Trimming took 2 bases from V and 5 from J; bases not matched to a gene: 4. The germline V gene encodes CDR1 SGHTA and CDR2 FQGTGA. CDR3 region: CASSLASGNHEQYF. In DNA form, the CDR3 reads TGTGCCAGCAGCTTAGCTAGCGGGAATCACGAGCAGTACTTC.

This clonotype was counted many times. This rearrangement joins TRBV14 to TRBJ2-2; D is unresolved. CDR3 length: 13 residues. Trimming took 1 base from V and 2 from J, leaving 2 bases between them. Per the germline V gene, CDR1 is SGHDN and CDR2 is FVKESK. CDR3 in amino acids: CASSQVNTGELFF. CDR3 coding DNA: TGTGCCAGCAGCCAAGTCAACACCGGGGAGCTGTTTTTT.

This clonotype appeared a single time. A single base separates this from a much larger clone, so it may be a read error. The chain uses TRBV12-3 or TRBV12-4 and TRBJ2-3; 8 nucleotides agree with TRBD1. This CDR3 has 12 residues. The V segment lost 6 bases and the J segment 7 bases; nucleotides outside the gene matches: 3. CDR3 loop: CASRQGENTQYF. In DNA form, the CDR3 reads TGTGCCAGCAGACAGGGGGAAAATACGCAGTATTTT.

This clonotype turned up a few times. This rearrangement joins TRBV7-3 to TRBJ1-6, with D possibly being TRBD1 (5 bases). Germline lookup yields CDR1 SGHTA and CDR2 FQGTGA. Trimming pared 4 bases from V and 5 bases from J, leaving 12 bases between. The CDR3 is made up of 15 amino acids. The DNA of the CDR3 is TGTGCCAGCAGCTATGACAGCAGGAATAATTCACCCCTCCACTTT. Protein sequence: CASSYDSRNNSPLHF.

The rearrangement joins TRBV10-2 to TRBJ2-7, with TRBD1 matching 7 bases. J was trimmed by 3 bases and V by 1 base; bases with no gene match: 3. The CDR3 length is 14 residues. Germline values: CDR1 WSHSY, CDR2 SAAADI. The CDR3 sequence is CASSEFRDSYEQYF. The CDR3 coding sequence is TGCGCCAGCAGTGAGTTCCGGGACAGCTACGAGCAGTACTTC.